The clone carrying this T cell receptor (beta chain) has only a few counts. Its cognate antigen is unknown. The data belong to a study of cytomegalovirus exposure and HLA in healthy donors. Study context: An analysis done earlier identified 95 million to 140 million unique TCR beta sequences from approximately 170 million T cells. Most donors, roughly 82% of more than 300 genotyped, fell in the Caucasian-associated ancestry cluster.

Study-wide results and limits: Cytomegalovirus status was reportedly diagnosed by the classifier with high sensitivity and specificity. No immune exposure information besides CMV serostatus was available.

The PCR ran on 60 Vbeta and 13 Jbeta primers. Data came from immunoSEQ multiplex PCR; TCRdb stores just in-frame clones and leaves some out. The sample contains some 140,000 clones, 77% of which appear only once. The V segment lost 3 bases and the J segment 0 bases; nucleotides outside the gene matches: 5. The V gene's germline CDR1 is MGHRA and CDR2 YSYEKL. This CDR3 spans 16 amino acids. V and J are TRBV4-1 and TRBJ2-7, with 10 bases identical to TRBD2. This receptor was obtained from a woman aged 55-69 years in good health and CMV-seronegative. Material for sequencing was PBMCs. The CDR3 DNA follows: TGCGCCAGCAGCCAGGCCTGGACTAGCGGCTCCTACGAGCAGTACTTC. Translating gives CASSQAWTSGSYEQYF.